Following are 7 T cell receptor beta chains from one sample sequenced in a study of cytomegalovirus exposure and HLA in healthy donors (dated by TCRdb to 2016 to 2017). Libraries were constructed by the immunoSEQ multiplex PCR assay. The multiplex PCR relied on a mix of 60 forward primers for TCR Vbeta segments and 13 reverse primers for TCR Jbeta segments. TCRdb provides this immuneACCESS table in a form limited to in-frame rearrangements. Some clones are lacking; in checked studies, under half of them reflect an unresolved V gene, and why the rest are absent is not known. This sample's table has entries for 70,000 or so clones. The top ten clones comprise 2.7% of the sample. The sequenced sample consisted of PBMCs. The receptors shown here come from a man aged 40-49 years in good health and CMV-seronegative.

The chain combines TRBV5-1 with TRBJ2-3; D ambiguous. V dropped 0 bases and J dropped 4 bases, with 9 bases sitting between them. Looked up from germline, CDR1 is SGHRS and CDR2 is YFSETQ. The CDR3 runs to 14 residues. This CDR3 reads CASSLVPSADTQYF. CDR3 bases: TGCGCCAGCAGCTTGGTCCCATCGGCAGATACGCAGTATTTT.

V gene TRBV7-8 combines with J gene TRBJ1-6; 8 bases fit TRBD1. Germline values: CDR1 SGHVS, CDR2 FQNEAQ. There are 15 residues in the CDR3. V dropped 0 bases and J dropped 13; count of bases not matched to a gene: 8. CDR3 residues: CASSLAETGVSPLHF. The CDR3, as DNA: TGTGCCAGCAGCTTAGCCGAGACAGGGGTGTCCCCCCTCCACTTT.

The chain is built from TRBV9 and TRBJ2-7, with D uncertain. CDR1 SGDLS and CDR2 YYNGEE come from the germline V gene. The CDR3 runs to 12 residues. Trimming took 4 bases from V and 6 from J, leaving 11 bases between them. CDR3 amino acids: CASSSSPREQYF. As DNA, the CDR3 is TGTGCCAGCAGCTCGAGCCCCCGCGAGCAGTACTTC.

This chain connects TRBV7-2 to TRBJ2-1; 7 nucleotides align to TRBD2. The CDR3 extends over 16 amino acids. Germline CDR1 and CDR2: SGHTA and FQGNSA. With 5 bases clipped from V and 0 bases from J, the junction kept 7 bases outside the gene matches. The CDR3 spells CASSLGLDSSYNEQFF. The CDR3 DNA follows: TGTGCCAGCAGCCTAGGACTAGACAGCTCCTACAATGAGCAGTTCTTC.

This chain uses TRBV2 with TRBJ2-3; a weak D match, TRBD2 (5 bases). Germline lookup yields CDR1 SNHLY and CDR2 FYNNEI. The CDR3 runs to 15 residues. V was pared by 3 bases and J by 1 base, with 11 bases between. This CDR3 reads CASSDEASRTDTQYF. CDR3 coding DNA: TGTGCCAGCAGTGATGAAGCTAGCCGCACAGATACGCAGTATTTT. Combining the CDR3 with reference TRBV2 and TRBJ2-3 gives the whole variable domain EPEVTQTPSHQVTQMGQEVILRCVPISNHLYFYWYRQILGQKVEFLVSFYNNEISEKSEIFDDQFSVERPDGSNFTLKIRSTKLEDSAMYFCASSDEASRTDTQYFGPGTRLTVL.

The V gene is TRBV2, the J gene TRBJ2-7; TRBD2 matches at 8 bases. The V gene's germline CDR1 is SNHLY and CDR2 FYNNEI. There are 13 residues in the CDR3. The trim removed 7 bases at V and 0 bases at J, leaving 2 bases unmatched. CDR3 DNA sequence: TGTGCCAGCACCGGGGGGGCCTCCTACGAGCAGTACTTC. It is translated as CASTGGASYEQYF.

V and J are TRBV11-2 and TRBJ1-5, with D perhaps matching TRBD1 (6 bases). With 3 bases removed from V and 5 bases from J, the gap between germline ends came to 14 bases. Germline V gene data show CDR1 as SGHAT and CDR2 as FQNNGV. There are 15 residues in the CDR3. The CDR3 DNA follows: TGTGCCAGCAGCTTGGACAGTGGGAACGATCAGCCCCAGCATTTT. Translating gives CASSLDSGNDQPQHF.